This T cell receptor (beta chain) was retrieved from a study of OX40 agonist ivuxolimab in advanced cancers. Overall study context: Males comprised approximately 84% of the group, whose mean age was around 62 years (range roughly 23 to 80). Overall study results and limits: The study found that CD8+ T cells averaged more expanded clones than CD4+.

Using immunoSEQ multiplex PCR, the repertoire was profiled, and TCRdb retains in-frame clones only, with some absent. In the table there are under 80,000 clones, 80% to 90% of which are singletons. V shed 4 bases and J 4 bases; nucleotides not matched to a gene: 10. The CDR3 consists of 16 residues. Germline V gene lookup returns CDR1 MNHEY and CDR2 SMNVEV (reference sequence). Autoimmune disease history or systemic immunosuppression barred patients. In the case of this clone: Its antigen remains unidentified.

The V and J genes are TRBV27 and TRBJ1-3; 7 positions match TRBD1. This specimen consisted of CD4+ or CD8+ T cells sorted from blood, obtained in a trial of the OX40 agonist ivuxolimab. This clonotype was obtained from an adult with an advanced solid tumor such as melanoma, head and neck, liver or kidney cancer. The CDR3 sequence: CASSSTTGLGGNTIYF. The CDR3 nucleotides are TGTGCCAGCAGTTCCACGACAGGGTTGGGCGGAAACACCATATATTTT.